A selection of T cell receptor beta chains follows, all from one sample in a study of T cells after yellow fever vaccination. TCRdb itself ran the 5' RACE reads through MiXCR, one entry per CDR3 protein. The table records 450,000 to 600,000 distinct CDR3 sequences, about 14% of them present only once. The sequenced sample was PBMCs, obtained on the day of the yellow fever booster vaccination. The receptors originated from a man aged 25-45 years who received the YFV17D yellow fever vaccine. Both conserved end residues are part of each CDR3. Each record gives: V gene, J gene, CDR3 protein.

>TRBV15|TRBJ2-1
CATSRVSYNEQFF
>TRBV12-3/TRBV12-4|TRBJ2-4
CASSPGNSKNIQYF
>TRBV6-1|TRBJ2-1
CASRVGGPSYNEQFF
>TRBV7-2|TRBJ2-5
CASSLGTGAETQYF
>TRBV14|TRBJ2-3
CASSQMGSPDTQYF
>TRBV7-8|TRBJ1-2
CASSFHRGSCTF
>TRBV6-5|TRBJ2-3
CASSYLTGTAKDTQYF
>TRBV7-2|TRBJ2-7
CASSLNQRGGGSF
>TRBV20-1|TRBJ1-4
CSASPANEKLFF
>TRBV20-1|TRBJ2-3
CSATRGGFADTQYF
>TRBV20-1|TRBJ2-3
CSARVNSGSADTQYF
>TRBV20-1|TRBJ2-1
CSARRTSANEQFF
>TRBV20-1|TRBJ2-1
CSAPLSGRAWNEQFF
>TRBV5-1|TRBJ1-5
CASSPGQGGSNQPQHF
>TRBV27|TRBJ1-1
CASRDPGFEAFF
>TRBV12-3/TRBV12-4|TRBJ2-7
CASSRGTGTGDYEQYF
>TRBV7-9|TRBJ2-7
CATTEKGVHEQYF
>TRBV19|TRBJ2-7
CASSMSSEQYF
>TRBV29-1|TRBJ2-1
CSVTGQFNEQFF
>TRBV7-6|TRBJ2-7
CASSFSSGGSYEQYF
>TRBV20-1|TRBJ2-7
CSAPILPYEQYF
>TRBV4-3|TRBJ1-3
CASPKGLLGNTIYF
>TRBV5-4|TRBJ2-1
CASSRLGEAHNEQFF
>TRBV24-1|TRBJ1-2
CATRGVQDGDGYTF
>TRBV15|TRBJ2-7
CATSTDRTTYEQYF
>TRBV7-6|TRBJ2-7
CASSRSTGTYEQYF
>TRBV25-1|TRBJ1-5
CASSHGTTSNQPQHF
>TRBV4-3|TRBJ1-6
CASSQVGQGESPLHF
>TRBV5-1|TRBJ2-7
CASSLGGLAGRSNEQYF
>TRBV27|TRBJ1-2
CASTGGPNYGYTF
>TRBV5-1|TRBJ1-3
CASSLEDSSGNTIYF
>TRBV4-3|TRBJ2-3
CASSQDSGGTDTQYF
>TRBV7-6|TRBJ2-1
CASSLAGGLINEQFF
>TRBV5-1|TRBJ2-1
CASSRSGRRDEQFF
>TRBV29-1|TRBJ2-5
CSVREDLGETQYF
>TRBV7-2|TRBJ2-5
CASSLPTSGVETQYF
>TRBV12-3/TRBV12-4|TRBJ2-7
CASRGADSAYEQYF
>TRBV10-3|TRBJ2-1
CATGDGTYNEQFF
>TRBV18|TRBJ1-1
CASSPDRARNTEAFF
>TRBV11-2|TRBJ2-7
CASSEPRDSFSYEQYF
>TRBV12-3/TRBV12-4|TRBJ1-5
CASSLALGGGQPQHF
>TRBV20-1|TRBJ1-4
CSARGNQGGGEKLFF
>TRBV6-2/TRBV6-3|TRBJ1-2
CASSYVSYGYTF
>TRBV7-4|TRBJ2-7
CASSDDSALEKHF
>TRBV4-2|TRBJ2-1
CASSQDRQGAASYNEQFF
>TRBV29-1|TRBJ2-1
CSVASGRAQAYNEQFF
>TRBV10-3|TRBJ2-3
CAISRAGETDTQYF
>TRBV5-1|TRBJ1-5
CASSWQGGDQPQHF
>TRBV20-1|TRBJ2-3
CSASRRGSGTLTDTQYF
>TRBV20-1|TRBJ1-5
CSARDLQEYSNQPQHF
>TRBV6-1|TRBJ2-7
CASSVYTDPKYEQYF
>TRBV7-2|TRBJ2-3
CASSLVGGVLTDTQYF
>TRBV6-5|TRBJ2-2
CASSYILADTGELFF
>TRBV27|TRBJ2-1
CASSPLSYNEQFF
>TRBV7-9|TRBJ1-2
CASSPQGATNYGYTF
>TRBV30|TRBJ2-7
CAWSVRGYEQYF
>TRBV14|TRBJ1-1
CASSEAGTEAFF
>TRBV6-1|TRBJ2-1
CASTTGGSLYNEQFF
>TRBV4-3|TRBJ2-2
CASSQDDRRLTGELFF